The rows below give T cell receptor beta chains drawn from one sample of a study of blood T cell repertoires in COVID-19. The assay was immunoSEQ multiplex PCR, and TCRdb's table has in-frame clones only and misses some. The sample holds 74,000 or so clones, approximately 92% seen once. Sequences were obtained from peripheral blood. The origin of the receptors is a man over 45 with acute or convalescent COVID-19. Both conserved end residues are part of each CDR3. A D gene is named only where the DNA matches it firmly. Clone size, where shown, is once, few, many, or a class for clones that have expanded.

.	TRBV7-9	TRBJ2-1	15	.	CASSFLAATYNEQFF	TGTGCCAGCAGCTTTCTAGCAGCCACCTACAATGAGCAGTTCTTC
.	TRBV12-3/TRBV12-4	TRBJ1-1	13	.	CASSLPGNTEAFF	TGTGCCAGCAGTCTGCCGGGGAACACTGAAGCTTTCTTT
.	TRBV10-3	TRBJ1-1	13	.	CAISPTMSTEAFF	TGTGCCATCTCTCCTACTATGAGCACTGAAGCTTTCTTT
.	TRBV11-3	TRBJ2-1	15	.	CASSYAGGLRNEQFF	TGTGCCAGCAGCTATGCAGGGGGACTCCGAAATGAGCAGTTCTTC
TRBD1	TRBV24-1	TRBJ2-4	17	.	CATSEGSGGPAKNIQYF	TGTGCCACCAGTGAAGGTTCAGGGGGTCCAGCCAAAAACATTCAGTACTTC
TRBD1	TRBV24-1	TRBJ1-2	14	once	CATSDGQGAGGYTF	TGTGCCACCAGTGATGGACAGGGGGCAGGTGGCTACACCTTC
TRBD1	TRBV24-1	TRBJ1-1	15	.	CATSDPGQGGGSAFF	TGTGCCACCAGTGATCCTGGACAGGGAGGGGGTTCGGCTTTCTTT
.	TRBV5-4	TRBJ1-3	15	.	CASSLQGRSGNTIYF	TGTGCCAGCAGCTTACAGGGTCGCTCTGGAAACACCATATATTTT
TRBD2	TRBV5-4	TRBJ2-7	16	.	CASSGGVAGNLYEQYF	TGTGCCAGCAGCGGAGGCGTAGCGGGAAACCTCTACGAGCAGTACTTC
TRBD1	TRBV27	TRBJ2-1	13	.	CASLGQQGNEQFF	TGTGCCAGTTTGGGGCAACAGGGGAATGAGCAGTTCTTC
.	TRBV24-1	TRBJ2-2	17	.	CATSPSGGRGNTGELFF	TGTGCCACCAGCCCCTCAGGTGGGCGGGGGAACACCGGGGAGCTGTTTTTT
.	TRBV30	TRBJ1-4	13	.	CAWTGKGLEKLFF	TGTGCCTGGACTGGGAAGGGGTTGGAAAAACTGTTTTTT
TRBD1	TRBV10-3	TRBJ1-2	12	.	CAIGQGDYGYTF	TGTGCCATCGGACAGGGCGACTATGGCTACACCTTC
TRBD2	TRBV7-2	TRBJ2-3	15	.	CASSLGGRLGDTQYF	TGTGCCAGCAGCTTAGGCGGGAGGCTAGGAGATACGCAGTATTTT
.	TRBV15	TRBJ2-4	16	once	CATSRGTSSDQNIQYF	TGTGCCACCAGCAGAGGGACCTCTAGCGATCAAAACATTCAGTACTTC
.	TRBV6-2/TRBV6-3	TRBJ1-6	14	.	CASSPQWPNSPLHF	TGTGCCAGCAGCCCACAATGGCCGAATTCACCCCTCCACTTT
TRBD1	TRBV28	TRBJ2-6	20	.	CASSQRQGVNIHSGANVLTF	TGTGCCAGCAGCCAACGACAGGGTGTTAACATTCACTCTGGGGCCAACGTCCTGACTTTC
.	TRBV9	TRBJ1-2	13	.	CASSASSFYGYTF	TGTGCCAGCAGCGCCTCCTCCTTCTATGGCTACACCTTC